The 6 T cell receptor beta chains below were found in one sample sequenced in a study of cytomegalovirus exposure and HLA in healthy donors. PCR primers comprised 60 Vbeta and 13 Jbeta primers. Data came from immunoSEQ multiplex PCR; TCRdb stores just in-frame clones and leaves some out. In the table there are about 140,000 clones, less than 10% of which are singletons. The specimen was PBMCs. All receptors come from a man aged 50-60 years in good health and CMV-seronegative.

J is TRBJ2-2 and V is TRBV2, with D maybe TRBD1 (6 bases). V gave up 5 bases and J gave up 5 bases, with 15 bases separating them. Per germline, CDR1 SNHLY and CDR2 FYNNEI. The CDR3 loop spans 15 amino acids. The CDR3 nucleotides read TGTGCCAGCAGTTTACAGGGCGATGTGACCGGGGAGCTGTTTTTT. Amino acid sequence: CASSLQGDVTGELFF.

The chain recombines TRBV5-1 with TRBJ2-2; D not resolved. Per germline, CDR1 SGHRS and CDR2 YFSETQ. The CDR3 is 14 residues long. V lost 0 bases and J 4 bases, leaving 7 bases between the germline ends. The CDR3 reads CASSLAGGTGELFF. For the CDR3, the DNA is TGCGCCAGCAGCTTGGCTGGCGGCACCGGGGAGCTGTTTTTT.

The gene calls are TRBV28 and TRBJ2-5; no firm D call. Per germline, CDR1 MDHEN and CDR2 SYDVKM. CDR3 length: 15 residues. The V gene lost 5 bases and the J gene lost 4 bases, with 17 bases spanning the gap. CDR3 region: CASSPRVFGPETQYF. CDR3 in DNA: TGTGCCAGCAGTCCCCGGGTATTTGGCCCAGAGACCCAGTACTTC.

The DNA for the CDR3 is TGTGCCAGCAGCCAAGATTCGACAGGACTTACAACTAATGAAAAACTGTTTTTT. Translated, it gives CASSQDSTGLTTNEKLFF. The chain couples TRBV14 to TRBJ1-4; TRBD1 is a possible D gene (6 bases). V lost 0 bases, J lost 0 bases, and 14 bases lay in between. This CDR3 is built from 18 residues. Germline-derived CDR1 and CDR2 are SGHDN and FVKESK.

This chain links TRBV4-1 with TRBJ2-4; D may be TRBD2 (7 bases). The germline V gene has CDR1 MGHRA and CDR2 YSYEKL. V lost 0 bases and J lost 9, with 15 bases in between. This CDR3 contains 15 residues. DNA for the CDR3: TGCGCCAGCAGCCAAGATGCTAGGGGGGGAAGCATTCAGTACTTC. Translating it yields CASSQDARGGSIQYF.

J is TRBJ2-3 and V is TRBV19; TRBD1 is a possible D gene (6 bases). CDR3 length equals 14 residues. Trimming pared 4 bases from V and 0 bases from J, leaving 8 bases between. Germline values: CDR1 LNHDA, CDR2 SQIVND (reference sequence). The DNA for the CDR3 is TGTGCCAGTAGTAGGGACACCAGCACAGATACGCAGTATTTT. Translating gives CASSRDTSTDTQYF.